This T cell receptor beta chain was recorded in a study of T cell responses to AZD1222 COVID-19 vaccine. Overall study findings and caveats: Repertoires were sampled only after the peak T cell response. The study found vaccine-associated CD4 TCRs spanning spike, dominant at 160-218 and 743-854. The donors showed a predominance of white British ancestry and of females, with possible underestimation of clonal diversity.

The table came from immunoSEQ multiplex PCR; TCRdb's copy has only in-frame clones and leaves some out. This sample yields around 150,000 clones, of which around 90% are seen a single time; about 3.3% belongs to the top ten. A note on this clone: Its antigen is unknown.

Trimming shortened V by 5 bases and J by 1 base, and 12 bases separated the two germline ends. The CDR3 sequence is 14 residues long. Germline lookup yields CDR1 LGHDT and CDR2 YNNKEL (reference sequence). The receptor was isolated from an adult who received the AZD1222 COVID-19 vaccine. V gene TRBV3-1 (or the pseudogene TRBV3-2) combines with J gene TRBJ2-7; D might be TRBD2 (5 bases). The material was peripheral blood, obtained 28 days after the second AZD1222 dose. CDR3 sequence (DNA): TGTGCCAGCAGCGGTGTAGGAGGATCCTACGAGCAGTACTTC. Residues: CASSGVGGSYEQYF.